The 10 T cell receptor beta chains in this list originate from one sample, sequenced in a study of blood T cell repertoires in COVID-19 (dated by TCRdb to the early 2020s). Library construction relied on the immunoSEQ multiplex PCR assay. The source is immuneACCESS, and TCRdb retained only in-frame sequences with V and J called. Part of the clones is not carried over; for the studies checked, unresolved V genes explain less than half of this, and the remainder is unexplained. In all, the sample holds about 45,000 clones, and approximately 80% of those were seen once. Of the sample, 15% to 20% falls within the top ten clones. The sample taken for sequencing was peripheral blood. Receptor source: a man between 70 and 80 years old with acute or convalescent COVID-19.

The J gene is TRBJ2-2, the V gene TRBV29-1, with D perhaps matching TRBD1 (5 bases). Looked up from germline, CDR1 is SQVTM and CDR2 is ANQGSEA. CDR3 length: 15 amino acids. The ends were cut back, 5 bases at V and 2 bases at J, with 15 bases in the middle. The CDR3 region has the DNA TGCAGCGTTATCGCAGGGTCGCGAAACACCGGGGAGCTGTTTTTT. Protein: CSVIAGSRNTGELFF.

This sequence joins TRBV4-3 and TRBJ2-2, with 9 positions matching TRBD2. The junction had 6 bases not matched to a gene; V was cut back by 3 bases and J by 7 bases. Germline-derived CDR1 and CDR2 are LGHNA and YSLEER. This CDR3 region has 15 residues. The CDR3 loop reads CASSQVGLAYGELFF. CDR3 DNA sequence: TGCGCCAGCAGCCAGGTGGGACTAGCATACGGGGAGCTGTTTTTT.

The V and J genes are TRBV5-4 and TRBJ1-6; D is possibly TRBD1 (6 bases). Germline lookup yields CDR1 SGHNT and CDR2 YYREEE (reference sequence). The length of the CDR3 is 17 residues. V was shortened by 0 bases and J by 7 bases, with 17 bases between the two germline ends. CDR3 residues: CASSLDGVTGPNSPLHF. CDR3 bases: TGTGCCAGCAGCTTGGACGGGGTGACAGGACCCAATTCACCCCTCCACTTT.

The V gene is TRBV10-3, the J gene TRBJ1-2, with D possibly TRBD1 on 6 matching bases. The germline V gene has CDR1 ENHRY and CDR2 SYGVKD. V shed 2 bases and J shed 0 bases, with 16 bases lying between them. The CDR3 length is 17 residues. This CDR3 reads CAISETPRQVANYGYTF. The CDR3 nucleotides read TGTGCCATCAGTGAGACCCCACGACAGGTCGCTAACTATGGCTACACCTTC.

This chain uses TRBV6-2 or TRBV6-3 with TRBJ2-3; 12 bases fit TRBD2. Trimming cost V 0 bases and J 6 bases; bases outside gene matches: 7. Germline CDR1 and CDR2: MNHEY and SVGEGT. The CDR3 is 17 amino acids. The CDR3 nucleotides are TGTGCCAGCAGTTACTCGAGACTAGCGGGGGCAGGGGATACGCAGTATTTT. It encodes CASSYSRLAGAGDTQYF.

This clone appeared a single time. The chain employs TRBV6-2 or TRBV6-3 and TRBJ2-2; 7 positions agree with TRBD1. With V trimmed by 5 bases and J by 1 base, 4 bases remained unmatched. The CDR3 sequence is 15 residues long. CDR1 is MNHEY, CDR2 SVGEGT, per germline. CDR3 loop: CASSPWTGNTGELFF. The CDR3 DNA follows: TGTGCCAGCAGTCCCTGGACAGGGAACACCGGGGAGCTGTTTTTT.

This clone was seen only once. The V gene is TRBV11-2, the J gene TRBJ2-1, with a tentative D call TRBD2 (5 bases). Trimming removed 3 bases at V and 0 bases at J, with 9 bases between. CDR1 SGHAT and CDR2 FQNNGV come from the germline V gene. This CDR3 contains 15 residues. In nucleotides, the CDR3 is TGTGCCAGCAGCTTCCAGCGGTTCTCCTACAATGAGCAGTTCTTC. Its protein is CASSFQRFSYNEQFF. Full variable domain (missing parts from reference TRBV11-2 and TRBJ2-1): EAGVAQSPRYKIIEKRQSVAFWCNPISGHATLYWYQQILGQGPKLLIQFQNNGVVDDSQLPKDRFSAERLKGVDSTLKIQPAKLEDSAVYLCASSFQRFSYNEQFFGPGTRLTVL.

This chain uses TRBV6-6 with TRBJ2-7; TRBD2 matches at 13 bases. The CDR3 is 14 residues long. Unmatched junction bases numbered 0, after V lost 6 bases and J lost 1 base. Germline V gene data show CDR1 as MNHNY and CDR2 as SVGAGI (reference sequence). As DNA, the CDR3 is TGTGCCAGCAGGACTAGCGGGGGGTCCTACGAGCAGTACTTC. It codes for CASRTSGGSYEQYF.

This clone was counted a single time. The chain employs TRBV5-5 and TRBJ1-2; D ambiguous. The CDR3 loop spans 13 amino acids. Germline CDR1 reads SGHKS; CDR2 reads YYEKEE (reference sequence). Between the trimmed V and J ends, which lost 4 bases and 1 base, there was a span of 8 bases. The CDR3: CASSLLINYGYTF. Here the CDR3 DNA reads TGTGCCAGCAGCCTCCTAATTAACTATGGCTACACCTTC. The full variable domain, in which reference TRBV5-5 and TRBJ1-2 provide the parts outside the CDR3, is DAGVTQSPTHLIKTRGQQVTLRCSPISGHKSVSWYQQVLGQGPQFIFQYYEKEERGRGNFPDRFSARQFPNYSSELNVNALLLGDSALYLCASSLLINYGYTFGSGTRLTVV.

This chain connects TRBV6-5 to TRBJ1-1; no definite D call. The CDR3 is made up of 13 amino acids. With 7 bases removed from V and 1 base from J, the gap between germline ends came to 10 bases. Looked up from germline, CDR1 is MNHEY and CDR2 is SVGAGI. The CDR3 loop is CASTLLRNTEAFF. The CDR3 DNA is TGTGCCAGCACCCTCCTCCGGAACACTGAAGCTTTCTTT.